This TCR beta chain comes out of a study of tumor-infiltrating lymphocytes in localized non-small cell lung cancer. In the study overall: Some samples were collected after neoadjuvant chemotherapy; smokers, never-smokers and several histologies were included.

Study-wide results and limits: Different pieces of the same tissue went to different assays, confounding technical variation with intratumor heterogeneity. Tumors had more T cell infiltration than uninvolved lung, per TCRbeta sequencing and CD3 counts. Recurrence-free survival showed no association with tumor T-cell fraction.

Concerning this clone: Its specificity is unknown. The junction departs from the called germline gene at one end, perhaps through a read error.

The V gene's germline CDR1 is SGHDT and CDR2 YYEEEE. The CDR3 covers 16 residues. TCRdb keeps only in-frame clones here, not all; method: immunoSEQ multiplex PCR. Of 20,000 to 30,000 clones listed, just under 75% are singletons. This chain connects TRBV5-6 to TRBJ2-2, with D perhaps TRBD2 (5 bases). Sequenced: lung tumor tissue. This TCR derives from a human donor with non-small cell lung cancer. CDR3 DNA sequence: TGTACCAGCAGCTTGCCTAGCCGGAGGTACACCGGGGAGCTGTTTTTT. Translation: CTSSLPSRRYTGELFF.